Sequencing of this TCR beta chain was carried out in a study of T cell responses to AZD1222 COVID-19 vaccine. Study-level findings and limits: A rise in Spike-specific TCR breadth and depth followed two AZD1222 doses. Researchers took repertoire samples only after the peak T cell response had come. The donor group comprised mostly white British people and more females; the analysis possibly underestimated clonal diversity. The CD4 TCRs associated with vaccination extended across spike and predominated at 160-218 and 743-854.

Profiling relied on immunoSEQ multiplex PCR, and the TCRdb table lists in-frame clones only, not all of them. This sample has about 120,000 clones, with approximately 85% found just once. Only one count was recorded for this clone. The antigen remains unidentified. Trimming pared 1 base from V and 2 bases from J, leaving 6 bases between. The CDR3 consists of 14 residues. Germline V gives CDR1 SGHKS, CDR2 YYEKEE (reference sequence). The chain couples TRBV5-5 to TRBJ2-2; possibly TRBD1 for D (5 bases). This TCR was sampled from an adult in good health. The sequences come from peripheral blood, collected on day 0 of AZD1222 vaccination. The CDR3 DNA reads as TGTGCCAGCAGCTTGAGGGGCAACACCGGGGAGCTGTTTTTT. Protein: CASSLRGNTGELFF.